The T cell receptor beta chain under discussion was sequenced for a study of blood T cells in healthy people across ages. Germline CDR1 reads SGHRS; CDR2 reads YFSETQ. This CDR3 has 15 residues. The V and J ends lost 0 bases and 1 base respectively, with 11 bases between them. Samples had at least 6.5 million PBMCs isolated from them. Primed by a sample-barcoded 5' primer and a J-beta primer mix, a second PCR proceeded for 7 to 11 cycles. TCRdb redid the calling of the 5' RACE reads with MiXCR, one entry per CDR3 protein. The repertoire consists of some 1.6 million distinct CDR3 sequences, with roughly a third occurring once and the leading ten covering approximately 10%.

This chain links TRBV5-1 with TRBJ2-7, with D unclear. The TCR originated in a woman aged 25 to 39 in good health. Sequenced input: blood. The CDR3 DNA reads TGCGCCAGCAGCTTGGGCCCACGAGAGTCCTACGAGCAGTACTTC. It yields the protein CASSLGPRESYEQYF. Looking up the rest from reference TRBV5-1 and TRBJ2-7 gives the full variable domain: KAGVTQTPRYLIKTRGQQVTLSCSPISGHRSVSWYQQTPGQGLQFLFEYFSETQRNKGNFPGRFSGRQFSNSRSEMNVSTLELGDSALYLCASSLGPRESYEQYFGPGTRLTVT.